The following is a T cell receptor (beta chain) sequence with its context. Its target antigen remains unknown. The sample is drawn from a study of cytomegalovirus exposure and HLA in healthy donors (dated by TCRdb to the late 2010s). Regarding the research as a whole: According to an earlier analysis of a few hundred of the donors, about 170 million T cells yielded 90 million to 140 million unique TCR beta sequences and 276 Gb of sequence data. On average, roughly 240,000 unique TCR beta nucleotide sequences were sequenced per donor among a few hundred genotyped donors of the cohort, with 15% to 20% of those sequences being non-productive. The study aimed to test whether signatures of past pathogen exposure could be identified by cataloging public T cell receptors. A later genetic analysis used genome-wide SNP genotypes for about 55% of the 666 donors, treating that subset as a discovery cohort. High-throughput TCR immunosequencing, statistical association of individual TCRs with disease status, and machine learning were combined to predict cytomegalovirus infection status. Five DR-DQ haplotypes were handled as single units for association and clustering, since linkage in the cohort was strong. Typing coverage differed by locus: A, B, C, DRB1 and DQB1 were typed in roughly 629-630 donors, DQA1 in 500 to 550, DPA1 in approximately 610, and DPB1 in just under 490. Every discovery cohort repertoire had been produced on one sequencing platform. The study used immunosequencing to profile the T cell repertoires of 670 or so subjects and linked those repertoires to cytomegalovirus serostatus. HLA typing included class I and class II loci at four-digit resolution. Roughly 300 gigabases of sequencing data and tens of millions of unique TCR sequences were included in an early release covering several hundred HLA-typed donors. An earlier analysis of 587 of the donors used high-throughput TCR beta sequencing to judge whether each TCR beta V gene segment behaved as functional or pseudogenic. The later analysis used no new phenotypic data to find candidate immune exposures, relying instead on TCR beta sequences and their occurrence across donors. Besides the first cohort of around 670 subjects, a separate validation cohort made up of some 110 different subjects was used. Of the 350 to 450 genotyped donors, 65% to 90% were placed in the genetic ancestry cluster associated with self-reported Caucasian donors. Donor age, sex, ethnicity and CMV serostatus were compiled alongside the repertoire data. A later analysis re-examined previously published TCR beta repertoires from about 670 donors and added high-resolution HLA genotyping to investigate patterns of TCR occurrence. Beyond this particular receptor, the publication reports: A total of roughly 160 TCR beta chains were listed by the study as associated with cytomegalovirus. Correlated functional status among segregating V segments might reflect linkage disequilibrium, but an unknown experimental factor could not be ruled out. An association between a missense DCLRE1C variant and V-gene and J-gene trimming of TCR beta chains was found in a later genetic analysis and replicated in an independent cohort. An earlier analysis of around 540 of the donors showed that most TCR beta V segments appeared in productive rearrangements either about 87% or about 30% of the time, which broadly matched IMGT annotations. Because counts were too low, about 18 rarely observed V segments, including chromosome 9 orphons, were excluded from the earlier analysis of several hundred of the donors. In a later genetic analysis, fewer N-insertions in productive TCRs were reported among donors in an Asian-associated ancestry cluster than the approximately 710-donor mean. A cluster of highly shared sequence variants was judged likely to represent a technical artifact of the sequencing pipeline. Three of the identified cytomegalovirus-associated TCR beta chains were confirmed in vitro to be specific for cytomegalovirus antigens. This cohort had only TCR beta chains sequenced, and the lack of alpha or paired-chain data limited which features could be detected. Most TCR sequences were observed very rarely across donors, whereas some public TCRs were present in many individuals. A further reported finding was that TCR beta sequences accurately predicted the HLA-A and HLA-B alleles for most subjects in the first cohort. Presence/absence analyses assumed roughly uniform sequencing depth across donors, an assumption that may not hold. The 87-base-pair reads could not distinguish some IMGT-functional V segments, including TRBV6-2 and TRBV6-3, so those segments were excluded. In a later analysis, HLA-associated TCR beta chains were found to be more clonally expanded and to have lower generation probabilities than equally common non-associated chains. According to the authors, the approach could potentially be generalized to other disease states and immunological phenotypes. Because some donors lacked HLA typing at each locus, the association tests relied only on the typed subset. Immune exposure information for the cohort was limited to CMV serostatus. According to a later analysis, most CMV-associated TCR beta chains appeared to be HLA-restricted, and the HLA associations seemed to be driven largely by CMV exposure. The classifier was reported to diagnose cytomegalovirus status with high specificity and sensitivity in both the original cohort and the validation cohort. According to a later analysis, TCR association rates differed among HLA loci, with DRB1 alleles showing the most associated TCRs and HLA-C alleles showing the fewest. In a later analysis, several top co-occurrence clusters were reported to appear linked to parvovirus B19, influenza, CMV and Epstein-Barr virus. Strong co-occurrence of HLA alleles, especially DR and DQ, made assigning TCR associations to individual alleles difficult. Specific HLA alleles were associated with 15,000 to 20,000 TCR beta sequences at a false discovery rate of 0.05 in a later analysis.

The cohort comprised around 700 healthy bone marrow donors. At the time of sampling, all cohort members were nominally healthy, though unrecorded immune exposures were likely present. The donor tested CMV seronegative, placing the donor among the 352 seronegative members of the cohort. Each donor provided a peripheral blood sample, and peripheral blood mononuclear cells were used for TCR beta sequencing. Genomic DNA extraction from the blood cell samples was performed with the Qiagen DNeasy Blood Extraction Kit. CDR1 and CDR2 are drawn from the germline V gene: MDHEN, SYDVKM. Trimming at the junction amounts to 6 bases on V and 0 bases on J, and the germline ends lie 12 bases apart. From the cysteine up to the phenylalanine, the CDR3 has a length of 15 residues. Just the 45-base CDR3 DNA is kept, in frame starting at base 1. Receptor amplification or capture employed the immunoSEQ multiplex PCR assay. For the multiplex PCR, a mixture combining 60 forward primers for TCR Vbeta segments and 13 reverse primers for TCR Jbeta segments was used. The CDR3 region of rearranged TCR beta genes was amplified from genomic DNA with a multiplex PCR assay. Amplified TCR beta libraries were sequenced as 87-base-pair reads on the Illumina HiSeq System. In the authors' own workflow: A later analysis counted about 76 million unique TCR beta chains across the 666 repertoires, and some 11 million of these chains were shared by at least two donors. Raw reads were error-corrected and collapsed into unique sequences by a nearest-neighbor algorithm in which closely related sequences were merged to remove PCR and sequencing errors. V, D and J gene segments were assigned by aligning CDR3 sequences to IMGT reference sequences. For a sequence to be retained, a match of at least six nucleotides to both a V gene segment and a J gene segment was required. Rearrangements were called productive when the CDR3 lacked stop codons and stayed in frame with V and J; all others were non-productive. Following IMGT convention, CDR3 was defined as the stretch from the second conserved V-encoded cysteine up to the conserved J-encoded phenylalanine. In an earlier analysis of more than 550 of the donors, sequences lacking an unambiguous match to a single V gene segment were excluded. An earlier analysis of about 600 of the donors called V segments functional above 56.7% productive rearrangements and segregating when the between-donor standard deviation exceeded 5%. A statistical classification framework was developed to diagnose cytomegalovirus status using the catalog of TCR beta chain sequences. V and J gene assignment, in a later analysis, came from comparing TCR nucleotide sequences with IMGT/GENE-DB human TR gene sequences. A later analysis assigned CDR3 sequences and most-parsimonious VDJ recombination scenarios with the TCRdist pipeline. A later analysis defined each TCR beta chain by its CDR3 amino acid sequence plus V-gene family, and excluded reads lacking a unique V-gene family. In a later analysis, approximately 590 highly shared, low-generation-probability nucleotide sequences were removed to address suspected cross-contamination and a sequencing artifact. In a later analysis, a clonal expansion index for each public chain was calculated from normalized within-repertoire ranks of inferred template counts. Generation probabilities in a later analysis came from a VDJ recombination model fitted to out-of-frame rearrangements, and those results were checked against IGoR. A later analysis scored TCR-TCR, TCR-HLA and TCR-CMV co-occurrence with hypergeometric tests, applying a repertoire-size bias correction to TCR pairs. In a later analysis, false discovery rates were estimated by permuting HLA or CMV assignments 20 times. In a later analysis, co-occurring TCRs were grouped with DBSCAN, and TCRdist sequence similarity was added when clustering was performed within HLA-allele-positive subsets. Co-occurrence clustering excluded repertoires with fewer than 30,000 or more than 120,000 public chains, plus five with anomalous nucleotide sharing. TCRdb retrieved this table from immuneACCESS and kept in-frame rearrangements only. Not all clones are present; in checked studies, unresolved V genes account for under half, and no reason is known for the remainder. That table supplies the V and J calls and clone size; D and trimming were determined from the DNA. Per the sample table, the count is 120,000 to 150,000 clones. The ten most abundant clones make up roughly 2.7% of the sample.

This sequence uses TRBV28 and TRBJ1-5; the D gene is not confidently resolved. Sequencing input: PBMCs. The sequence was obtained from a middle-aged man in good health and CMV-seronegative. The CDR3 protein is CASRPGLNSNQPQHF. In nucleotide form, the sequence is TGTGCCAGCAGACCCGGACTCAATAGCAATCAGCCCCAGCATTTT.